This section outlines one T cell receptor (beta chain) sequence together with its context. The data derive from a study of response to subunit inactivated influenza vaccine. TCRdb reprocessed the RT-PCR reads via MiXCR and lists one record per CDR3 protein. The sample has 150,000 to 200,000 distinct CDR3 sequences, less than 15% seen once. The V end lost 0 bases, the J end lost 3 bases, and 8 bases lay between the germline ends. Germline V gene sequence: CDR1 PRHDT, CDR2 FYEKMQ (reference sequence). This CDR3 is 14 amino acids long. These data also formed part of another study, on T cells expressing NK-cell markers. That report notes: A 5'RACE template switching approach incorporating UMIs was used to make TCR beta cDNA. Out of eight donors sequenced, seven tested HCMV-seropositive and the remaining one seronegative. The leading position in the CD3+CD56-NKG2C+ fraction of several donors also went to these clonotypes. The study left the HCMV specificity of expanded NKG2C+ T cell clones unresolved.

The sample consisted of CD8+ T cells sorted from PBMCs, taken 12 days after vaccination. The chain couples TRBV13 to TRBJ1-1, with D possibly TRBD1 on 6 matching bases. The TCR sequence derives from a man aged 45-60 years who received an inactivated influenza vaccine. The CDR3 region is CASSLGQGDTEAFF. CDR3 DNA sequence: TGTGCCAGCAGCTTAGGACAGGGAGACACTGAAGCTTTCTTT.